This TCR beta chain was recovered during a study of T cell repertoires in cytomegalovirus infection (dated by TCRdb to about 2019). Regarding the study in general: Peptide stimulations targeted recently identified HLA-C-restricted CMV epitopes, whose presentation resists viral immunomodulation, together with well-studied HLA-B-restricted epitopes. Because public TCR beta signatures pointed to carriage of CMV infection together with the matching HLA type, the HLA type of each donor mattered for the analysis.

The sample's treatment or condition label is to be understood as: in vitro stimulation with specific CMV peptide epitopes to enrich CMV-specific T cells. Paper-wide results and their limitations: In both this cohort and an independent roughly 400-donor cohort, the cumulative frequency of public TCR beta family members distinguished carriers of CMV infection plus the relevant HLA type. The ex vivo response was dominated by HLA-C-restricted CMV-specific TCR beta clonotypes, which also provided the single most frequent clonotype in two of eight donors.

The germline V gene encodes CDR1 SGDLS and CDR2 YYNGEE. The CDR3 contains 15 residues, cysteine and phenylalanine counted. The entry retains the CDR3 DNA only, 45 bases that are in frame from base 1. The junction shows trimming of 4 bases on V and 5 bases on J, plus 18 bases between the germline ends. The run used an Illumina HiSeq 1500. The public reads were reprocessed in TCRdb via fastp at Q25 and MiXCR, keeping in-frame beta chains. Every distinct CDR3 protein forms one entry, paired with its most common genes and DNA. A total of about 920,000 distinct CDR3 sequences appear in this sample, about a third of them only once. The ten biggest clones cover 11% to 15% of the sample. Concerning this clonotype itself: The antigen it binds to is not known. Base-call qualities are not available, and no considerably larger clone is one nucleotide away.

The source material was cultured CD8+ T cells from PBMCs, sampled from culture after CMV antigen stimulation. This receptor was identified in a human donor in good health (CMV status not recorded). Some clones in this sample may be carry-over from other donors' samples. This sequence uses TRBV9 and TRBJ2-5; the D gene identity is not certain. The DNA reads TGTGCCAGCAGCCCCAGCCTCGCCGGTGGCGAGACCCAGTACTTC. Its amino acids are CASSPSLAGGETQYF.